This paragraph reports one T cell receptor (beta chain). Its antigen is undetermined. One junction end disagrees with the germline gene, perhaps due to a read error. This sample was included in a study of OX40 agonist ivuxolimab in advanced cancers. The wider study: Prior therapy, whether anti-PD-1, anti-PD-L1 or anti-CTLA-4, was allowed, and 40% had some.

This CDR3 region has 16 residues. Germline CDR1 is SSHAT and CDR2 is FNYEAQ (reference sequence). Some clones are missing from TCRdb's copy, which holds only in-frame ones; the method was immunoSEQ multiplex PCR. In the table there are tens of thousands of clones, just over 85% of which are singletons. General observations from the study: Near-lowest levels of clonal expansion characterized partial responders at 0.1-3.0 mg/kg. On average, CD8+ T cells had more expanded clones than CD4+.

On cycle 4 day 1 and cycle 7 day 1, as well as at baseline, blood was sampled. The source was CD4+ or CD8+ T cells sorted from blood, collected in a trial of the OX40 agonist ivuxolimab. This TCR came from an adult with an advanced solid tumor such as melanoma, head and neck, liver or kidney cancer. The chain is built from TRBV7-7 and TRBJ2-5, with 13 positions matching TRBD2. CDR3 in amino acids: CASSMGLAGRQETQYF. CDR3 in DNA: TGTGCTAGCAGCATGGGACTAGCGGGGCGCCAAGAGACCCAGTACTTC.